This T cell receptor beta chain was recovered during a study of shared clonotypes between healthy human individuals. This CDR3 region has 13 residues. V was cut by 6 bases and J by 9 bases, with 15 bases left in between. Germline V gives CDR1 MNHEY, CDR2 SVGAGI. Sequencing was performed with immunoSEQ multiplex PCR; in TCRdb, only in-frame clones are kept and a portion is missing. The sample has about 1 million clones; roughly 75% are singletons. Comments on this clone: Its antigen is not identified.

Whole-study results and caveats: Among donors, clonotype sharing was expected to be affected by sequencing depth.

The chain uses TRBV6-5 and TRBJ1-5; D is ambiguous. The sequence derives from a man younger than 30 in good health. What was sequenced was memory CD4+ T cells sorted from blood. Regarding subset: CD45RA-negative fraction. CDR3 DNA sequence: TGTGCCAGCAGAACGATCGGGATGGGGCCCCAGCATTTT. Translating gives CASRTIGMGPQHF.